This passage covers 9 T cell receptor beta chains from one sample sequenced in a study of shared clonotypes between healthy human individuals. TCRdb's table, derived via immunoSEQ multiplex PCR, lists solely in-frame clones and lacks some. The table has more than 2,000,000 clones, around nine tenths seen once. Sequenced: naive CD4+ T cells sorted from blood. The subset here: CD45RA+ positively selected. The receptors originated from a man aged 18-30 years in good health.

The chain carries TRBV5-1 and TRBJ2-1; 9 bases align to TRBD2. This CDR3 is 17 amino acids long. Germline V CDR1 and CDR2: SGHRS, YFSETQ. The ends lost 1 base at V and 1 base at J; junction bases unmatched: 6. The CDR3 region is CASSLSSSGGSYNEQFF. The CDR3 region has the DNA TGCGCCAGCAGCTTGTCTAGTAGCGGGGGTTCCTACAATGAGCAGTTCTTC.

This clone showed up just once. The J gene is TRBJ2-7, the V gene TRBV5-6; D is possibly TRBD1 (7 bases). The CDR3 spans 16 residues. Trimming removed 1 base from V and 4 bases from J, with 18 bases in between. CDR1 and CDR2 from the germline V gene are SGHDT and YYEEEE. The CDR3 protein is CASSLRTWRGRYEQYF. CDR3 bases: TGTGCCAGCAGCTTGAGAACTTGGAGGGGGCGTTACGAGCAGTACTTC.

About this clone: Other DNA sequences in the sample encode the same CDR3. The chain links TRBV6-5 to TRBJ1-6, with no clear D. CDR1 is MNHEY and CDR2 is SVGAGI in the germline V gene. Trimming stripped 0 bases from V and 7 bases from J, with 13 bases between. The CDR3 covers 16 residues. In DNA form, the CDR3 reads TGTGCCAGCAGTTACTCGAGAGGGTCCTCGAATTCACCCCTCCACTTT. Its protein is CASSYSRGSSNSPLHF.

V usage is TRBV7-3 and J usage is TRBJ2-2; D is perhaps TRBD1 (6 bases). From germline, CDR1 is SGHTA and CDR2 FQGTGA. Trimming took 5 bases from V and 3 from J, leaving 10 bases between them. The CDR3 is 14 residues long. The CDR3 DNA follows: TGTGCCAGCAGCCCTAACAGGGACACCGGGGAGCTGTTTTTT. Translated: CASSPNRDTGELFF.

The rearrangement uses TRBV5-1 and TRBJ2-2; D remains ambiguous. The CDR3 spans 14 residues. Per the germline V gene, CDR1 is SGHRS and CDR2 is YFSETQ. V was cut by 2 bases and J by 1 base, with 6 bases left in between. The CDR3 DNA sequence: TGCGCCAGCAGCTTAGCGATGAACACCGGGGAGCTGTTTTTT. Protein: CASSLAMNTGELFF.

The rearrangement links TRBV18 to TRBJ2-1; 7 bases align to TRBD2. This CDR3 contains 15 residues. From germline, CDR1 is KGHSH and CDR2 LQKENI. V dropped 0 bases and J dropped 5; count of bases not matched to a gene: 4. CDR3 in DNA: TGTGCCAGCTCACCACCGGCTCGGGGGGACAATGAGCAGTTCTTC. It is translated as CASSPPARGDNEQFF.

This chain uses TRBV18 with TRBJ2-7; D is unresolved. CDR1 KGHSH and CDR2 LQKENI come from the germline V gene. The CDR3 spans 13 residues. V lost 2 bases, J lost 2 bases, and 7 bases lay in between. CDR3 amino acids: CASSPADTYEQYF. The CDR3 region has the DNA TGTGCCAGCTCACCAGCCGACACCTACGAGCAGTACTTC.

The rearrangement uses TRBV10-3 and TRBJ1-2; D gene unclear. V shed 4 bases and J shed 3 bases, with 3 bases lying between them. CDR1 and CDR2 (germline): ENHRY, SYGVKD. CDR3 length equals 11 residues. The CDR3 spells CAISAHYGYTF. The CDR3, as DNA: TGTGCCATCAGTGCCCACTATGGCTACACCTTC.

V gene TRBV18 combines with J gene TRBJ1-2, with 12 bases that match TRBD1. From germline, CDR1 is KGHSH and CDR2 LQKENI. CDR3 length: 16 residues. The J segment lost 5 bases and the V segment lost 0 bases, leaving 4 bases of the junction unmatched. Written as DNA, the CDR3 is TGTGCCAGCTCACCACCGGGACAGGGGGCCGTTTATGGCTACACCTTC. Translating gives CASSPPGQGAVYGYTF.